The sequence of this T cell receptor beta chain was determined in a study of molecular identifiers for immune sequencing clone quantification. Points from the study as a whole: Some 970,000 naive cells reportedly did not prevent detection of spiked Jurkat TCR RNA from one cell.

Comments on this clonotype: What it recognizes is unknown.

TCRdb recomputed calls from the PCR reads with MiXCR, one row per CDR3 protein. The sample comprises over 600,000 distinct CDR3 sequences, roughly 21% of which are singletons, and 0.85% rests with the top ten. The CDR3 spans 15 residues. V lost 1 base and J lost 2, with 9 bases in between. In germline, CDR1 is MGHRA, CDR2 YSYEKL. This chain connects TRBV4-1 to TRBJ2-1, with D tentatively TRBD2 (5 bases). This receptor was identified in a human donor in good health. Some libraries in this study had Jurkat cell RNA spiked in. Material: naive CD8+ T cells from blood, with Jurkat cell RNA spiked in. Subset indicated: FACS-sorted CD8+CD4-CCR7+CD45RA+ naive T cells. The CDR3 loop reads CASSQVRGTYNEQFF. The CDR3 DNA is TGCGCCAGCAGCCAAGTACGGGGTACCTACAATGAGCAGTTCTTC.